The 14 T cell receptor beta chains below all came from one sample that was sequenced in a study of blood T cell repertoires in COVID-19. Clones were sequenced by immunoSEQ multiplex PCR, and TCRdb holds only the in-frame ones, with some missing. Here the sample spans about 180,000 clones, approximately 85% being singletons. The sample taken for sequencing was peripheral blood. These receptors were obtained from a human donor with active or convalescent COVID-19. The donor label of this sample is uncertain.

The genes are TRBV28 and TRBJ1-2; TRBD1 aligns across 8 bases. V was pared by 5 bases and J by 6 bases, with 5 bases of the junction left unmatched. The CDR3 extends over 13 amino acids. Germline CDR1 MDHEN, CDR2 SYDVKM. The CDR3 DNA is TGTGCCAGCAGTCGACAGGGGTTGGATGGCTACACCTTC. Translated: CASSRQGLDGYTF.

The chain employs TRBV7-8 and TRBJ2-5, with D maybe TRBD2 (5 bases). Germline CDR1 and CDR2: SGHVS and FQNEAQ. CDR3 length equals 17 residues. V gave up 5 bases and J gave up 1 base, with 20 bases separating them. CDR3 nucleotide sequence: TGTGCCAGCAGCCGAGGCGGCTCCGGAGGCGCCCAAGAGACCCAGTACTTC. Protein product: CASSRGGSGGAQETQYF.

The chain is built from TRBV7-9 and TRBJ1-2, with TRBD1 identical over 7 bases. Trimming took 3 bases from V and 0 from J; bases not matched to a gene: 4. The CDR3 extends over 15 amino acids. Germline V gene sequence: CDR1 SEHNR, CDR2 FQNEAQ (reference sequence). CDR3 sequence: CASSFGQDSNYGYTF. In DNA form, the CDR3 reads TGTGCCAGCAGCTTTGGACAGGACTCTAACTATGGCTACACCTTC. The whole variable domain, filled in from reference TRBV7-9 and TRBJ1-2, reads DTGVSQNPRHKITKRGQNVTFRCDPISEHNRLYWYRQTLGQGPEFLTYFQNEAQLEKSRLLSDRFSAERPKGSFSTLEIQRTEQGDSAMYLCASSFGQDSNYGYTFGSGTRLTVV.

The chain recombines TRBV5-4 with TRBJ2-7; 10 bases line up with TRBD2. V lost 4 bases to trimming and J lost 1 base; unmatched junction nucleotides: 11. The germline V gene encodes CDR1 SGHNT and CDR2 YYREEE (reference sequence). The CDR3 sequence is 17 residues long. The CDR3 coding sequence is TGTGCCAGCAGCCCACAAGGGTTAGCGGGAGGATCCTACGAGCAGTACTTC. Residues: CASSPQGLAGGSYEQYF. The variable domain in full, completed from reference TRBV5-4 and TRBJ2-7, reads ETGVTQSPTHLIKTRGQQVTLRCSSQSGHNTVSWYQQALGQGPQFIFQYYREEENGRGNFPPRFSGLQFPNYSSELNVNALELDDSALYLCASSPQGLAGGSYEQYFGPGTRLTVT.

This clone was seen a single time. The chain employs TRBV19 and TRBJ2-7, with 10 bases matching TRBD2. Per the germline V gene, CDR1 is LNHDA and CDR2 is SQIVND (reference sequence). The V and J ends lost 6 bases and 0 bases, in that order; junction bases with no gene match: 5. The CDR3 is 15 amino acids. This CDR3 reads CASSLAGVGSYEQYF. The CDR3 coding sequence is TGTGCCAGTAGCCTAGCGGGAGTCGGCTCCTACGAGCAGTACTTC. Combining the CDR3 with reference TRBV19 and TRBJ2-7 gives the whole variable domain DGGITQSPKYLFRKEGQNVTLSCEQNLNHDAMYWYRQDPGQGLRLIYYSQIVNDFQKGDIAEGYSVSREKKESFPLTVTSAQKNPTAFYLCASSLAGVGSYEQYFGPGTRLTVT.

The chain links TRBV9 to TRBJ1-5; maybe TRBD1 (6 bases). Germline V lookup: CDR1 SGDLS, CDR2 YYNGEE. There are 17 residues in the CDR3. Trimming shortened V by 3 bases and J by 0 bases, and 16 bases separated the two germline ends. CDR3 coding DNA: TGTGCCAGCAGCGCCGACAGGCCGTCTTATAGCAATCAGCCCCAGCATTTT. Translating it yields CASSADRPSYSNQPQHF.

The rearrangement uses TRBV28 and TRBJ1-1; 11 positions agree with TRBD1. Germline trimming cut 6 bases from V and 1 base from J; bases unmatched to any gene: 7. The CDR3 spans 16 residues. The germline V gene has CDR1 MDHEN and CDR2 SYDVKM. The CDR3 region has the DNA TGTGCCAGCAGACCTCGGGGACAGGGGGAGAACACTGAAGCTTTCTTT. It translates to CASRPRGQGENTEAFF.

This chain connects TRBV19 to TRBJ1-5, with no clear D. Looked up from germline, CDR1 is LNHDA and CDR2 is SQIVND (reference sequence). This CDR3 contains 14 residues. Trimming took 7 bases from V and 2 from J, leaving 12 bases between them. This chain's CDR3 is CASNLRIGNQPQHF. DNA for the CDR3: TGTGCCAGTAACCTTCGAATAGGCAATCAGCCCCAGCATTTT. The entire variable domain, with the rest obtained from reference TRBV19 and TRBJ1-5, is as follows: DGGITQSPKYLFRKEGQNVTLSCEQNLNHDAMYWYRQDPGQGLRLIYYSQIVNDFQKGDIAEGYSVSREKKESFPLTVTSAQKNPTAFYLCASNLRIGNQPQHFGDGTRLSIL.

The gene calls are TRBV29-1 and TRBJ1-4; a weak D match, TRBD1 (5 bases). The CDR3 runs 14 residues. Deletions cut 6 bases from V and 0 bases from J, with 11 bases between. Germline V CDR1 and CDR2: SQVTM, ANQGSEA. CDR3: CSVREGTTNEKLFF. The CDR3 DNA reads TGCAGCGTACGGGAGGGGACAACTAATGAAAAACTGTTTTTT.

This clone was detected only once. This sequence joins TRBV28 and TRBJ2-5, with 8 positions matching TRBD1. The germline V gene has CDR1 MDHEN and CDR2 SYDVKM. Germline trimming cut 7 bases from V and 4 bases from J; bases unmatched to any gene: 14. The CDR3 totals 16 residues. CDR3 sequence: CASTPPVAGGIETQYF. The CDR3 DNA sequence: TGTGCCAGCACCCCCCCTGTGGCAGGGGGCATAGAGACCCAGTACTTC.

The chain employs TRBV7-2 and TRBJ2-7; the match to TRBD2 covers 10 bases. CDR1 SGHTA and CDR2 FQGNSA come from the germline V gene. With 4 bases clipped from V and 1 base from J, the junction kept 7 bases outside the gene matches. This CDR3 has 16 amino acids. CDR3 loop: CASSSRLAGLSYEQYF. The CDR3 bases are TGTGCCAGCAGCTCTCGACTAGCGGGCTTATCCTACGAGCAGTACTTC.

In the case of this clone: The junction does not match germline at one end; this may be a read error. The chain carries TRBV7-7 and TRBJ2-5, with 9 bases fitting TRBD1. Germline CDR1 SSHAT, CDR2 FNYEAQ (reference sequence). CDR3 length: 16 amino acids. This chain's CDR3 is CASSPTGTGMRETQYF. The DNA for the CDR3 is TGTGCTAGCAGCCCGACCGGGACAGGGATGCGGGAGACCCAGTACTTC.

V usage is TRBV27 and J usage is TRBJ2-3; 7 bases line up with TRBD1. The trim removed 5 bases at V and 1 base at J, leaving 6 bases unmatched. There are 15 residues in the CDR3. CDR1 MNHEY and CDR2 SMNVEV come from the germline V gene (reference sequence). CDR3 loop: CASSGSGTGTDTQYF. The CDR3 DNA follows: TGTGCCAGCAGTGGATCCGGGACAGGCACAGATACGCAGTATTTT.

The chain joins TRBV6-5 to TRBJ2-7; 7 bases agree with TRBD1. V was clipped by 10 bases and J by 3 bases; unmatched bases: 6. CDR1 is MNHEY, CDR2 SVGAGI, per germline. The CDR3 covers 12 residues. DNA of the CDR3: TGTGCCACCCGACAGGGTAGCTACGAGCAGTACTTC. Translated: CATRQGSYEQYF.